The 30 T cell receptor beta chains in this list originate from one sample, sequenced in a study of cytomegalovirus exposure and HLA in healthy donors. 60 Vbeta and 13 Jbeta primers were used in PCR. Profiling relied on immunoSEQ multiplex PCR, and the TCRdb table lists in-frame clones only, not all of them. The table includes tens of thousands of clones, roughly 82% detected once. Sequences were obtained from PBMCs. Receptors were obtained from a man between 65 and 79 years old in good health and CMV-seropositive.

V gene TRBV15 combines with J gene TRBJ2-3, with TRBD1 identical over 8 bases. J lost 5 bases, V lost 3 bases, and 7 bases had no gene match. The CDR3 is 15 residues long. Germline V gives CDR1 LNHNV, CDR2 YYDKDF (reference sequence). The CDR3 region is CATSSYRGFRDTQYF. The CDR3 region has the DNA TGTGCCACCAGCAGTTACAGGGGGTTCCGAGATACGCAGTATTTT.

This clone has only a few counts. The genes are TRBV10-1 and TRBJ2-2; 10 bases are a match to TRBD1. CDR3 length equals 14 residues. V trimming: 4 bases; J trimming: 7 bases; junction bases outside the gene matches: 3. Germline-derived CDR1 and CDR2 are WNHNN and SYGVQD (reference sequence). CDR3 nucleotides: TGCGCCAGCAGTGTTGACAGGGGGCGCGGGGAGCTGTTTTTT. It specifies CASSVDRGRGELFF.

The genes are TRBV5-1 and TRBJ2-1, with TRBD2 matching over 11 bases. Germline loops: CDR1 SGHRS, CDR2 YFSETQ. The CDR3 is 15 residues long. V trimming: 2 bases; J trimming: 5 bases; junction bases outside the gene matches: 3. The CDR3 sequence is CASSFTSGRNNEQFF. The CDR3, as DNA: TGCGCCAGCAGCTTTACTAGCGGGAGAAACAATGAGCAGTTCTTC.

The V and J genes are TRBV12-5 and TRBJ1-2; D remains unclear. This CDR3 spans 13 amino acids. The V end lost 6 bases, the J end lost 10 bases, and 18 bases lay between the germline ends. The germline CDR1 and CDR2 sequences are LGHNT and FRNRAP. The CDR3 sequence: CASGELGSSYYTF. CDR3 DNA: TGTGCTAGTGGCGAACTAGGATCTAGTTACTACACCTTC.

This clone was observed a few times. This rearrangement joins TRBV5-1 to TRBJ2-7; D is unclear. The germline V and J ends were trimmed by 4 bases and 3 bases, with 5 bases remaining between them. CDR1 is SGHRS and CDR2 is YFSETQ in the germline V gene. The CDR3 spans 11 residues. The CDR3 region is CASSRFYEQYF. As DNA, the CDR3 is TGCGCCAGCAGCCGGTTCTACGAGCAGTACTTC.

As for this clone: Additional DNA sequences in this sample encode the identical CDR3. The chain carries TRBV6-1 and TRBJ2-7; D call uncertain. The CDR3 consists of 14 residues. V was clipped by 4 bases and J by 2 bases, with 12 bases between them. Germline lookup yields CDR1 MNHNS and CDR2 SASEGT. CDR3 DNA sequence: TGTGCCAGCAGTGTACCTGCTAGTCCCTACGAGCAGTACTTC. It encodes CASSVPASPYEQYF.

The chain joins TRBV6-4 to TRBJ2-1; a possible D gene is TRBD1 (5 bases). The V and J ends lost 4 bases and 4 bases respectively, with 14 bases between them. Looked up from germline, CDR1 is MRHNA and CDR2 is SNTAGT. The CDR3 totals 15 residues. CDR3 amino acids: CASSVEGASYNEQFF. The CDR3 DNA is TGTGCCAGCAGTGTTGAAGGGGCTTCGTACAATGAGCAGTTCTTC.

This clone was observed a few times. This chain joins TRBV27 and TRBJ2-6; possibly TRBD1 for D (5 bases). V lost 7 bases and J lost 1, with 5 bases in between. There are 13 residues in the CDR3. Looked up from germline, CDR1 is MNHEY and CDR2 is SMNVEV (reference sequence). CDR3 nucleotide sequence: TGTGCCAGCAAGGGGTCTGGGGCCAACGTCCTGACTTTC. Residues: CASKGSGANVLTF.

The chain recombines TRBV9 with TRBJ2-2; D is perhaps TRBD1 (6 bases). This CDR3 region has 15 residues. Trimming stripped 4 bases from V and 4 bases from J, with 14 bases between. Germline-derived CDR1 and CDR2 are SGDLS and YYNGEE. The CDR3: CASSSTLGGTGELFF. CDR3 DNA: TGTGCCAGCAGCTCTACGCTAGGGGGCACCGGGGAGCTGTTTTTT.

The CDR3: CASSTSGGGEQYF. The CDR3 DNA follows: TGTGCCAGTAGTACCTCAGGGGGTGGCGAGCAGTACTTC. The rearrangement links TRBV19 to TRBJ2-7; 7 nucleotides match TRBD1. The CDR3 totals 13 residues. The ends lost 4 bases at V and 6 bases at J; junction bases unmatched: 6. Germline loops: CDR1 LNHDA, CDR2 SQIVND (reference sequence). The entire variable domain, with the rest obtained from reference TRBV19 and TRBJ2-7, is as follows: DGGITQSPKYLFRKEGQNVTLSCEQNLNHDAMYWYRQDPGQGLRLIYYSQIVNDFQKGDIAEGYSVSREKKESFPLTVTSAQKNPTAFYLCASSTSGGGEQYFGPGTRLTVT.

V usage is TRBV2 and J usage is TRBJ1-1; 8 bases are shared with TRBD1. Germline trimming cut 4 bases from V and 5 bases from J; bases unmatched to any gene: 6. CDR1 and CDR2 from the germline V gene are SNHLY and FYNNEI. This CDR3 comprises 14 residues. This CDR3 reads CASSGRGRVTEAFF. The CDR3 nucleotides read TGTGCCAGCAGTGGCAGGGGGCGCGTAACTGAAGCTTTCTTT. The full variable domain, completed using reference TRBV2 and TRBJ1-1, is EPEVTQTPSHQVTQMGQEVILRCVPISNHLYFYWYRQILGQKVEFLVSFYNNEISEKSEIFDDQFSVERPDGSNFTLKIRSTKLEDSAMYFCASSGRGRVTEAFFGQGTRLTVV.

The CDR3 nucleotides are TGTGCCAGCAGCATAACGGGACAGGGGAGCGGCGGCTACACCTTC. Translating gives CASSITGQGSGGYTF. The V and J genes are TRBV11-2 and TRBJ1-2; TRBD1 agrees at 10 bases. The CDR3 contains 15 residues. V dropped 5 bases and J dropped 8; count of bases not matched to a gene: 11. Germline V lookup: CDR1 SGHAT, CDR2 FQNNGV. The full variable domain, in which reference TRBV11-2 and TRBJ1-2 provide the parts outside the CDR3, is EAGVAQSPRYKIIEKRQSVAFWCNPISGHATLYWYQQILGQGPKLLIQFQNNGVVDDSQLPKDRFSAERLKGVDSTLKIQPAKLEDSAVYLCASSITGQGSGGYTFGSGTRLTVV.

V gene TRBV6-1 combines with J gene TRBJ2-5; TRBD2 aligns across 14 bases. CDR1 MNHNS and CDR2 SASEGT come from the germline V gene. The length of the CDR3 is 15 residues. Trimming removed 6 bases from V and 2 bases from J; junction bases left unmatched: 2. CDR3 nucleotide sequence: TGTGCCAGCAGGGGGACTAGCGGGAGACAAGAGACCCAGTACTTC. This codes for CASRGTSGRQETQYF.

The CDR3 reads CASSPHRDTGELFF. CDR3 nucleotides: TGTGCCAGCAGCCCCCACAGGGACACCGGGGAGCTGTTTTTT. This sequence joins TRBV14 and TRBJ2-2; D may be TRBD1 (6 bases). From germline, CDR1 is SGHDN and CDR2 FVKESK. Trimming removed 4 bases at V and 3 bases at J, with 9 bases between. This CDR3 region has 14 residues.

The CDR3 DNA follows: TGTGCCAGCAGCTTGGGGACAAGCAATGAGCAGTTCTTC. This codes for CASSLGTSNEQFF. The J gene is TRBJ2-1, the V gene TRBV7-6, with a possible D match to TRBD1 (6 bases). Per germline, CDR1 SGHVS and CDR2 FNYEAQ. Trimming took 3 bases from V and 6 from J, leaving 9 bases between them. The CDR3 is 13 amino acids. Together with reference TRBV7-6 and TRBJ2-1, the CDR3 gives the full variable domain: GAGVSQSPRYKVTKRGQDVALRCDPISGHVSLYWYRQALGQGPEFLTYFNYEAQQDKSGLPNDRFSAERPEGSISTLTIQRTEQRDSAMYRCASSLGTSNEQFFGPGTRLTVL.

V usage is TRBV28 and J usage is TRBJ1-5; TRBD1 might be the D (6 bases). Germline CDR1 MDHEN, CDR2 SYDVKM. Deletions cut 5 bases from V and 0 bases from J, with 8 bases between. This CDR3 contains 14 residues. CDR3 in DNA: TGTGCCAGCAGTCAGGGGTATAGCAATCAGCCCCAGCATTTT. Translated, it gives CASSQGYSNQPQHF.

V usage is TRBV10-1 and J usage is TRBJ2-3, with 8 bases fitting TRBD1. Germline V gene sequence: CDR1 WNHNN, CDR2 SYGVQD (reference sequence). CDR3 length: 14 residues. With V trimmed by 5 bases and J by 1 base, 2 bases remained unmatched. The CDR3 is CASSPGQGTDTQYF. In DNA form, the CDR3 reads TGCGCCAGCAGTCCGGGACAGGGCACAGATACGCAGTATTTT.

This chain joins TRBV28 and TRBJ2-7; no clear D. Between the trimmed V and J ends, which lost 3 bases and 4 bases, there was a span of 10 bases. This CDR3 comprises 13 residues. The germline V gene encodes CDR1 MDHEN and CDR2 SYDVKM. The CDR3 region is CASSFQQSYEQYF. The CDR3 DNA reads as TGTGCCAGCAGTTTCCAACAGAGTTACGAGCAGTACTTC.

The chain joins TRBV18 to TRBJ2-3; 10 nucleotides agree with TRBD2. The junction had 4 bases not matched to a gene; V was cut back by 0 bases and J by 4 bases. This CDR3 is 16 amino acids long. In germline, CDR1 is KGHSH, CDR2 LQKENI. The CDR3 DNA reads as TGTGCCAGCTCACCACCCTCTAGCGGGAGTGCAGATACGCAGTATTTT. It codes for CASSPPSSGSADTQYF.

The chain has TRBV27 and TRBJ2-5; 7 bases align to TRBD1. Per germline, CDR1 MNHEY and CDR2 SMNVEV (reference sequence). J gave up 4 bases and V 2 bases, and 1 base lay outside the gene matches. The CDR3 length is 13 residues. CDR3 nucleotides: TGTGCCAGCAGTTTAACAGGGGTAGAGACCCAGTACTTC. Protein sequence: CASSLTGVETQYF.

This rearrangement joins TRBV7-2 to TRBJ1-6; TRBD1 matches 7 bases. With V trimmed by 3 bases and J by 7 bases, 3 bases remained unmatched. CDR3 length equals 14 residues. Germline V gene sequence: CDR1 SGHTA, CDR2 FQGNSA. The CDR3 bases are TGTGCCAGCAGCTTCCGACAGGGCAATTCACCCCTCCACTTT. It specifies CASSFRQGNSPLHF.

The chain uses TRBV5-1 and TRBJ1-5; 8 nucleotides agree with TRBD1. CDR3 length equals 15 residues. CDR1 and CDR2 (germline): SGHRS, YFSETQ. V lost 4 bases to trimming and J lost 4 bases; unmatched junction nucleotides: 7. The CDR3 nucleotides read TGCGCCAGCAGCCCCAGCGGACAGGGAAATCAGCCCCAGCATTTT. It codes for CASSPSGQGNQPQHF.

The chain employs TRBV5-4 and TRBJ2-5; D gene unclear. CDR1 and CDR2 from the germline V gene are SGHNT and YYREEE (reference sequence). The CDR3 spans 11 residues. V lost 3 bases to trimming and J lost 2 bases, with 2 bases between them. The CDR3 DNA reads as TGTGCCAGCAGCTCTCAAGAGACCCAGTACTTC. The encoded protein is CASSSQETQYF.

This chain links TRBV5-6 with TRBJ2-7; D uncertain. The CDR3 covers 13 residues. V was trimmed by 0 bases and J by 5 bases, leaving 9 bases between them. From germline, CDR1 is SGHDT and CDR2 YYEEEE. The CDR3 coding sequence is TGTGCCAGCAGCTTGGTGGGCCCCCACGAGCAGTACTTC. Its protein product is CASSLVGPHEQYF.

The CDR3 coding sequence is TGCGCCAGCAGCGCGGCCTCCATGAACACTGAAGCTTTCTTT. Translating gives CASSAASMNTEAFF. The chain recombines TRBV5-1 with TRBJ1-1; D gene uncertain. Trimming shortened V by 4 bases and J by 0 bases, and 10 bases separated the two germline ends. The CDR3 is made up of 14 amino acids. CDR1 and CDR2 (germline): SGHRS, YFSETQ.

The chain couples TRBV11-2 to TRBJ1-2, with D hard to call. The CDR3 extends over 15 amino acids. The germline CDR1 and CDR2 sequences are SGHAT and FQNNGV. The V end lost 0 bases, the J end lost 2 bases, and 10 bases lay between the germline ends. The CDR3 DNA is TGTGCCAGCAGCTTAGACCCCGCCAGGAACTATGGCTACACCTTC. Its translation: CASSLDPARNYGYTF.

This clone appeared once. This chain joins TRBV7-9 and TRBJ2-3; D call uncertain. The CDR3 totals 15 residues. Deletions cut 1 base from V and 0 bases from J, with 8 bases between. The germline gives CDR1 SEHNR, CDR2 FQNEAQ (reference sequence). CDR3 coding DNA: TGTGCCAGCAGCTTAGTTGGGCCTAGCACAGATACGCAGTATTTT. It specifies CASSLVGPSTDTQYF.

This sequence joins TRBV5-5 and TRBJ2-5, with D perhaps matching TRBD1 (6 bases). CDR1 and CDR2 from the germline V gene are SGHKS and YYEKEE (reference sequence). Trimming stripped 0 bases from V and 4 bases from J, with 10 bases between. The CDR3 runs 14 residues. The CDR3 is CASSLVPRGETQYF. CDR3 DNA: TGTGCCAGCAGCTTGGTTCCCAGGGGAGAGACCCAGTACTTC.

This chain connects TRBV6-5 to TRBJ2-7, with D perhaps TRBD2 (6 bases). CDR1 MNHEY and CDR2 SVGAGI come from the germline V gene. V lost 0 bases, J lost 3 bases, and 12 bases lay in between. This CDR3 has 15 amino acids. The CDR3 here is CASSYSGGPGYEQYF. CDR3 nucleotide sequence: TGTGCCAGCAGTTACTCCGGGGGACCTGGCTACGAGCAGTACTTC.

The chain recombines TRBV5-1 with TRBJ2-2, with 9 bases that match TRBD1. The CDR3 consists of 17 residues. The V and J ends lost 4 bases and 4 bases, in that order; junction bases with no gene match: 11. Germline values: CDR1 SGHRS, CDR2 YFSETQ. This CDR3 is CASSPSQDRGGTGELFF. For the CDR3, the DNA is TGCGCCAGCAGCCCAAGCCAGGACAGGGGAGGCACCGGGGAGCTGTTTTTT.